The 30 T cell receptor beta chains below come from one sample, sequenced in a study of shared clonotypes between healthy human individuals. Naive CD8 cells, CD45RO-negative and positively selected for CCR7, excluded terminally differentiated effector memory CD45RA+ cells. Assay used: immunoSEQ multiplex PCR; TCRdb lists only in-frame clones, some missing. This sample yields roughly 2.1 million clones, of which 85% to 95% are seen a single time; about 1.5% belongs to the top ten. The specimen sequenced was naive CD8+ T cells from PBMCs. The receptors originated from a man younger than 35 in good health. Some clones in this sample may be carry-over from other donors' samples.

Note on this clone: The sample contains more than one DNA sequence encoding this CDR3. The CDR3 nucleotides are TGTGCCTGGAGTGCACCGGGACAGGGCTACGAGCAGTACTTC. This translates into CAWSAPGQGYEQYF. This chain links TRBV30 with TRBJ2-7; TRBD1 aligns across 9 bases. With V trimmed by 1 base and J by 3 bases, 4 bases remained unmatched. The CDR3 runs to 14 residues. In germline, CDR1 is GTSNPN, CDR2 SVGIG (reference sequence).

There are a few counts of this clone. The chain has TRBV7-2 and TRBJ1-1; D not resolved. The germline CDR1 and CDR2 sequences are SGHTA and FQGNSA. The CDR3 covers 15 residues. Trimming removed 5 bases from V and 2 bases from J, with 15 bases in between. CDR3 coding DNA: TGTGCCAGCAGCCCCACTAGGATTCCCAACACTGAAGCTTTCTTT. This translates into CASSPTRIPNTEAFF. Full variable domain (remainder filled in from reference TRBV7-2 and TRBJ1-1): GAGVSQSPSNKVTEKGKDVELRCDPISGHTALYWYRQSLGQGLEFLIYFQGNSAPDKSGLPSDRFSAERTGGSVSTLTIQRTQQEDSAVYLCASSPTRIPNTEAFFGQGTRLTVV.

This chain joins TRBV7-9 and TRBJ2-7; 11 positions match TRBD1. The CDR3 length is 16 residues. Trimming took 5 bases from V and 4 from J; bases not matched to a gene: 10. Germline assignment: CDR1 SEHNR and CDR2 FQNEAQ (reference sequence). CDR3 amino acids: CASSPGGDRGSYEQYF. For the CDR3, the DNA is TGTGCCAGCAGCCCGGGAGGGGACAGGGGGTCGTACGAGCAGTACTTC.

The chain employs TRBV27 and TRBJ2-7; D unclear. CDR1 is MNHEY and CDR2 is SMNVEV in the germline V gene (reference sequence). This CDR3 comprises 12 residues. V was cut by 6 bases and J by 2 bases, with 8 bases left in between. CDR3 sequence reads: CASSRTPYEQYF. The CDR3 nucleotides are TGTGCCAGCAGCCGTACCCCCTACGAGCAGTACTTC.

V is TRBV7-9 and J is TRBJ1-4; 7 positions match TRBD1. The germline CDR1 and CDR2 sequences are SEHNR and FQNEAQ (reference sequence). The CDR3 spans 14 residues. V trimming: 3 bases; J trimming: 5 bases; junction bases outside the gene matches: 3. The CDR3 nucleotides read TGTGCCAGCAGCTTCGGGACAGTGAATGAAAAACTGTTTTTT. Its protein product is CASSFGTVNEKLFF.

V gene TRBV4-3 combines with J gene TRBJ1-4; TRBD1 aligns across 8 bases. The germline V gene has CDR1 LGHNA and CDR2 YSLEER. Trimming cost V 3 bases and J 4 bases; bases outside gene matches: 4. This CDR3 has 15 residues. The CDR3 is CASSHGTGINEKLFF. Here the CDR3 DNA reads TGCGCCAGCAGCCATGGGACAGGAATTAATGAAAAACTGTTTTTT.

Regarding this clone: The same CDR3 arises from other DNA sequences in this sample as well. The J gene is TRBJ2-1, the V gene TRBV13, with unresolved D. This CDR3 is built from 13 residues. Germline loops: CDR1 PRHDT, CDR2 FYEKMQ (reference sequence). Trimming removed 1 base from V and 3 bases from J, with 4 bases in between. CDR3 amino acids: CASSLDSYNEQFF. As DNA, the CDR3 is TGTGCCAGCAGCTTAGACAGCTACAATGAGCAGTTCTTC.

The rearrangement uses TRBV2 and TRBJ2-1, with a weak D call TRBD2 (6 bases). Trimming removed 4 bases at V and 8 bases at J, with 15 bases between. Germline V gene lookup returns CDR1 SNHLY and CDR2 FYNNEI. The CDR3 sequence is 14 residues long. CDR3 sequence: CASSGGSGGDEQFF. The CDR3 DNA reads TGTGCCAGCAGTGGCGGCAGTGGAGGGGATGAGCAGTTCTTC.

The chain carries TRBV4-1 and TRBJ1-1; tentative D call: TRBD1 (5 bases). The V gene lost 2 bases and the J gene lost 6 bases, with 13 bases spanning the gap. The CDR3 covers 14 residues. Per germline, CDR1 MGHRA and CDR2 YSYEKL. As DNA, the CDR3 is TGCGCCAGCAGCCAAAGGCAGGGATCGGCTGAAGCTTTCTTT. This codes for CASSQRQGSAEAFF.

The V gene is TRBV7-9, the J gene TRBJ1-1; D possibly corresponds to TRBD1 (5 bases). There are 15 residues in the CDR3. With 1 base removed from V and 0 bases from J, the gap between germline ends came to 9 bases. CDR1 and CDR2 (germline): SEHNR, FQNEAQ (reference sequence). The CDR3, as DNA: TGTGCCAGCAGCTTAGTCGGACAAATGAACACTGAAGCTTTCTTT. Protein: CASSLVGQMNTEAFF.

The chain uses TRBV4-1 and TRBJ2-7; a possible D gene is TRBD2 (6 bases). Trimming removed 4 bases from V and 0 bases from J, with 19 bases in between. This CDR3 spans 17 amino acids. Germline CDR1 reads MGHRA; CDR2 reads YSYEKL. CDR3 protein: CASSPGRVDGSSYEQYF. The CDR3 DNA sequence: TGCGCCAGCAGCCCCGGAAGAGTAGACGGGAGCTCCTACGAGCAGTACTTC.

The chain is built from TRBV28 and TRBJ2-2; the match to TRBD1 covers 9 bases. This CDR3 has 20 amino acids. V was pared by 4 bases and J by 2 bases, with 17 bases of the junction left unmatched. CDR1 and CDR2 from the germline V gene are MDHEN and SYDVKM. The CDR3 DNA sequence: TGTGCCAGCAGTTCCCCCCCTAGGGACAGGGTTTTTTTTAACACCGGGGAGCTGTTTTTT. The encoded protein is CASSSPPRDRVFFNTGELFF.

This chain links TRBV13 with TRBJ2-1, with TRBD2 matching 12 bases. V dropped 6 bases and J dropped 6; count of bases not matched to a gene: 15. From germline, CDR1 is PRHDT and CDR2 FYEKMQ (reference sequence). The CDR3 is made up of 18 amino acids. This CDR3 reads CASRQRTSGRSDFNEQFF. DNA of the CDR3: TGTGCCAGCAGACAAAGAACTAGCGGGAGGTCGGATTTCAATGAGCAGTTCTTC.

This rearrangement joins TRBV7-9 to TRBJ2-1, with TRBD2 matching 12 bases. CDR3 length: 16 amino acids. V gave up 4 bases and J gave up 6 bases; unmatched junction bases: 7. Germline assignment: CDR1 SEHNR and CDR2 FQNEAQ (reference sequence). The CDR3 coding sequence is TGTGCCAGCAGCTCGACTAGCGGGAGAAGTTTCAATGAGCAGTTCTTC. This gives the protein CASSSTSGRSFNEQFF.

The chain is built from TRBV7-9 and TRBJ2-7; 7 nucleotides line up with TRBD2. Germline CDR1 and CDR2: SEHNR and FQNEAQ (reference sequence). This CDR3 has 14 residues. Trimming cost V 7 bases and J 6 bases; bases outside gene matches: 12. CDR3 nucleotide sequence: TGTGCCAGCACCCACCCCCCGGCGGGAGCCGAGCAGTACTTC. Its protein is CASTHPPAGAEQYF.

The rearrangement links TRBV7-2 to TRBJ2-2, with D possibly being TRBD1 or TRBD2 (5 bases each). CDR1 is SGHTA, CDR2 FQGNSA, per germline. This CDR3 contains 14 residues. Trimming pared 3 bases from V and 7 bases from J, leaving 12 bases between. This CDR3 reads CASSFSPGSGELFF. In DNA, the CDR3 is TGTGCCAGCAGCTTCTCACCAGGGAGCGGGGAGCTGTTTTTT.

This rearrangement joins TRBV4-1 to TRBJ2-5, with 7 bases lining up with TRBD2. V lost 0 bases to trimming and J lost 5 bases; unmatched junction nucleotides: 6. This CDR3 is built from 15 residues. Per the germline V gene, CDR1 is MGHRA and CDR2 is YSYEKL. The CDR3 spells CASSQDGRGAETQYF. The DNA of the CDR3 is TGCGCCAGCAGCCAAGATGGGAGGGGCGCGGAGACCCAGTACTTC.

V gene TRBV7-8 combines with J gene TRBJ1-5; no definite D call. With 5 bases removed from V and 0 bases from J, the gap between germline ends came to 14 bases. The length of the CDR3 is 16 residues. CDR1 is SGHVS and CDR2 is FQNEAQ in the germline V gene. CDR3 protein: CASSPTSRHSNQPQHF. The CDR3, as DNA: TGTGCCAGCAGCCCGACGTCCAGGCATAGCAATCAGCCCCAGCATTTT. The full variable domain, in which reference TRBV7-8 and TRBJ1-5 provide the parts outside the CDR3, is GAGVSQSPRYKVAKRGQDVALRCDPISGHVSLFWYQQALGQGPEFLTYFQNEAQLDKSGLPSDRFFAERPEGSVSTLKIQRTQQEDSAVYLCASSPTSRHSNQPQHFGDGTRLSIL.

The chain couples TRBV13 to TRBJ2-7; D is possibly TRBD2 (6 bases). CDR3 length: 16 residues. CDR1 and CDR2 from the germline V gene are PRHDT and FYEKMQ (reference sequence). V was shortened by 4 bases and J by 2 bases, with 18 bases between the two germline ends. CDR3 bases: TGTGCCAGCAGCTCCTTTGGTGGGCGGGAACCCTACGAGCAGTACTTC. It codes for CASSSFGGREPYEQYF.

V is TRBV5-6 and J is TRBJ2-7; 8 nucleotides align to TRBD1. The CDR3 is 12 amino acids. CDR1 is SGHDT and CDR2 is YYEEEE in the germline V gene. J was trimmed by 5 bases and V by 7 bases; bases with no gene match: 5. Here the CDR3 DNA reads TGTGCCAGCGGACAGGGTCGCCACGAGCAGTACTTC. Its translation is CASGQGRHEQYF.

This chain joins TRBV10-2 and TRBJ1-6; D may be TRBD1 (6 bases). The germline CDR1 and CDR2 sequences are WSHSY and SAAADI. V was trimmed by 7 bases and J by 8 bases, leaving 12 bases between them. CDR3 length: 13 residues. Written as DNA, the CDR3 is TGCGCCAGCAAGGACAGTAGTCATTCACCCCTCCACTTT. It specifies CASKDSSHSPLHF.

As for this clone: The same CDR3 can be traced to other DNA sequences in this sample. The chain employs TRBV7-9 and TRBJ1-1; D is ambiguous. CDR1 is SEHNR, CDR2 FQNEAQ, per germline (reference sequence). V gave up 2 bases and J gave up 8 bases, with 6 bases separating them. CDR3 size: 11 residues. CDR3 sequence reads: CASSLSGEAFF. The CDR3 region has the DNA TGTGCCAGCAGCTTAAGCGGGGAAGCTTTCTTT.

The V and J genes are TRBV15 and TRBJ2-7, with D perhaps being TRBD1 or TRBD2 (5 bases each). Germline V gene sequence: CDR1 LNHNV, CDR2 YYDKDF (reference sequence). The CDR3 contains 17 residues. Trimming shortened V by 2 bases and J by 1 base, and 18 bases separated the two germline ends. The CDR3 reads CATSRLGERRSSYEQYF. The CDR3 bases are TGTGCCACCAGCAGATTGGGGGAGAGGAGGTCGTCCTACGAGCAGTACTTC.

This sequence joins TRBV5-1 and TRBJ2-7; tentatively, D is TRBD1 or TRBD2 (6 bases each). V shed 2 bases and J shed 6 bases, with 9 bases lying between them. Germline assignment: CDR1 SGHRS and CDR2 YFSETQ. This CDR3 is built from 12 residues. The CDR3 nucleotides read TGCGCCAGCAGCTTAGAGGGGGGCGAGCAGTACTTC. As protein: CASSLEGGEQYF.

CDR3 DNA: TGTGCCTGGAATACGGGACAGGGGATTTGGTATGGCTACACCTTC. It is translated as CAWNTGQGIWYGYTF. The chain couples TRBV30 to TRBJ1-2; 10 bases align to TRBD1. V shed 4 bases, J shed 5 bases, and the junction held 10 bases outside the gene matches. The length of the CDR3 is 15 residues. CDR1 is GTSNPN, CDR2 SVGIG, per germline (reference sequence).

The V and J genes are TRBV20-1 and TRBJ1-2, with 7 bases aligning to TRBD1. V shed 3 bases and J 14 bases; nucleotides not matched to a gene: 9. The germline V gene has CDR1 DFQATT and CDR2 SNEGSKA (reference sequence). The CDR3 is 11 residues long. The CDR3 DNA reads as TGCAGTGCTAGGGCCTTAAAGGACAGGACCTTC. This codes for CSARALKDRTF.

The CDR3, as DNA: TGTGCCAGCAGTCCTAAGGCCGGGGCGAACACCGGGGAGCTGTTTTTT. It encodes CASSPKAGANTGELFF. J is TRBJ2-2 and V is TRBV27; D is possibly TRBD2 (5 bases). CDR1 and CDR2 from the germline V gene are MNHEY and SMNVEV (reference sequence). V dropped 5 bases and J dropped 0 bases, with 13 bases sitting between them. CDR3 length equals 16 residues.

The DNA of the CDR3 is TGTGCCAGCGGGCGGGGTACCGAGCAGTACTTC. It is translated as CASGRGTEQYF. The chain employs TRBV28 and TRBJ2-7, with D perhaps matching TRBD2 (6 bases). V gave up 8 bases and J gave up 6 bases, with 11 bases separating them. Germline values: CDR1 MDHEN, CDR2 SYDVKM. The length of the CDR3 is 11 residues.

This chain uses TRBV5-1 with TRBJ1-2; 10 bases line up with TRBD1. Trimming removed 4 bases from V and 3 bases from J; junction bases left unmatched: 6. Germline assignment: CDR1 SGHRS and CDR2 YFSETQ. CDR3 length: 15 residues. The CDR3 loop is CASSERDRGYYGYTF. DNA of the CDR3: TGCGCCAGCAGCGAGAGGGACAGGGGCTACTATGGCTACACCTTC.

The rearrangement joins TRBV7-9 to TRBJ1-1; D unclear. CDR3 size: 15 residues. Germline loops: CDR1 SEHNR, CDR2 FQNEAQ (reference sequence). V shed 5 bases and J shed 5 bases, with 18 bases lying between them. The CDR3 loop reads CASSPQYTAGTEAFF. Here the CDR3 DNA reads TGTGCCAGCAGCCCCCAATACACCGCGGGGACTGAAGCTTTCTTT.